The next 12 T cell receptor beta chains were all read from a single sample in a study of spatial heterogeneity in lung cancer. TCRdb redid the calling of the 5' RACE reads with MiXCR, one entry per CDR3 protein. The data contain roughly 18,000 distinct CDR3 sequences, almost 6% of them singletons. These receptors have no identified antigens. Time point denoted: sample taken at primary tumor resection. General study points: Counts that tracked tumor mutation counts were those of expanded intratumoral alpha and beta TCRs.

The source was lung tumor tissue, collected at surgery. Every receptor here comes from a female donor with early-stage non-small cell lung cancer.

This clonotype was counted ten times or more. This beta chain is off target for a library built for alpha chains, so its abundance means little. The chain employs TRBV19 and TRBJ2-1; 9 nucleotides agree with TRBD2. The junction had 8 bases not matched to a gene; V was cut back by 4 bases and J by 4 bases. The CDR3 is made up of 16 amino acids. Germline V lookup: CDR1 LNHDA, CDR2 SQIVND (reference sequence). The DNA for the CDR3 is TGTGCCAGTAGTAGTTTAGCGGGAGAGGCTTACAATGAGCAGTTCTTC. Amino acids: CASSSLAGEAYNEQFF.

This clonotype was counted between two and nine times. Since the library was made to target alpha chains, this beta chain is a stray read and its abundance is not meaningful. V gene TRBV7-2 combines with J gene TRBJ2-7; D gene unclear. V was shortened by 3 bases and J by 7 bases, with 13 bases between the two germline ends. The CDR3 totals 13 residues. The germline CDR1 and CDR2 sequences are SGHTA and FQGNSA. The CDR3 loop reads CASSLMGYGEQYF. CDR3 nucleotide sequence: TGTGCCAGCAGCTTGATGGGTTACGGAGAGCAGTACTTC.

This clonotype was counted ten times or more. This beta chain is an off-target read within a library intended for alpha chains, so its frequency means little. The chain carries TRBV3-1 and TRBJ2-7; D possibly corresponds to TRBD1 (5 bases). The CDR3 consists of 12 residues. V dropped 1 base and J dropped 6 bases, with 7 bases sitting between them. In germline, CDR1 is LGHDT, CDR2 YNNKEL (reference sequence). The CDR3 protein is CASSQVGVEQYF. The DNA of the CDR3 is TGTGCCAGCAGCCAAGTAGGGGTCGAGCAGTACTTC.

A note on this clonotype: As an off-target read in a library built for alpha chains, this beta chain has a frequency of little significance. V and J are TRBV27 and TRBJ2-1; TRBD1 might be the D (5 bases). The CDR3 consists of 13 residues. Germline loops: CDR1 MNHEY, CDR2 SMNVEV (reference sequence). V was clipped by 6 bases and J by 6 bases, with 12 bases between them. CDR3 nucleotides: TGTGCCAGCAGCCCCAGACAGCTCAATGAGCAGTTCTTC. Protein product: CASSPRQLNEQFF.

This clonotype appeared many times. This beta chain is a stray sequence in a library constructed for alpha chains; its clone size is not meaningful. This rearrangement joins TRBV6-5 to TRBJ1-5; D ambiguous. Trimming cost V 5 bases and J 0 bases, with 11 bases left between them. CDR1 and CDR2 (germline): MNHEY, SVGAGI. The CDR3 runs 15 residues. The CDR3 here is CASSLDGYSNQPQHF. CDR3 coding DNA: TGTGCCAGCAGTCTGGACGGGTATAGCAATCAGCCCCAGCATTTT.

To note about this clonotype: This beta chain lies outside the target of a library built for alpha chains; its clone size means little. This chain joins TRBV30 and TRBJ1-4; D might be TRBD1 (6 bases). Per the germline V gene, CDR1 is GTSNPN and CDR2 is SVGIG (reference sequence). V was shortened by 7 bases and J by 3 bases, with 12 bases between the two germline ends. CDR3 length equals 13 residues. The CDR3 loop is CAYRGGANEKLFF. CDR3 in DNA: TGTGCCTACCGAGGGGGGGCTAATGAAAAACTGTTTTTT.

As concerns this clonotype: The library was prepared for alpha chains; this beta chain is a stray read, so its frequency means little. The chain links TRBV29-1 to TRBJ1-3; D is ambiguous. The CDR3 sequence is 13 residues long. Trimming pared 4 bases from V and 1 base from J, leaving 8 bases between. In germline, CDR1 is SQVTM, CDR2 ANQGSEA. The DNA of the CDR3 is TGCAGCGTTGGCGCAAGTTCTGGAAACACCATATATTTT. Translation gives CSVGASSGNTIYF. The full variable domain, completed using reference TRBV29-1 and TRBJ1-3, is SAVISQKPSRDICQRGTSLTIQCQVDSQVTMMFWYRQQPGQSLTLIATANQGSEATYESGFVIDKFPISRPNLTFSTLTVSNMSPEDSSIYLCSVGASSGNTIYFGEGSWLTVV.

This clonotype was counted many times. Because the library targeted alpha chains, this beta chain is an off-target read whose size means little. The V gene is TRBV12-3 or TRBV12-4, the J gene TRBJ1-5, with D possibly TRBD1 on 6 matching bases. Trimming removed 7 bases from V and 3 bases from J, with 16 bases in between. The CDR3 spans 15 residues. CDR3 sequence (DNA): TGTGCCAGCACCGTGAGCGGGGGGCCCAATCAGCCCCAGCATTTT. It specifies CASTVSGGPNQPQHF.

This clonotype appeared many times. Since it is a stray read in a library aimed at alpha chains, this beta chain has a size that is not meaningful. The V and J genes are TRBV10-3 and TRBJ2-7; D is perhaps TRBD1 or TRBD2 (5 bases each). The CDR3 consists of 15 residues. Germline V gene sequence: CDR1 ENHRY, CDR2 SYGVKD. Trimming pared 7 bases from V and 3 bases from J, leaving 19 bases between. CDR3 nucleotides: TGTGCCATCACCAGCCGATGGCAGGGAGACTACGAGCAGTACTTC. Its translation: CAITSRWQGDYEQYF.

This clonotype is medium-sized in the sample. Because the library targeted alpha chains, this beta chain is an off-target read whose size means little. CDR3 region: CASSWGDRGRLSQYF. In DNA, the CDR3 is TGCGCCAGCAGCTGGGGGGACAGGGGTCGTTTGTCTCAGTACTTC. V is TRBV5-1 and J is TRBJ2-7; TRBD1 aligns across 10 bases. The germline V gene has CDR1 SGHRS and CDR2 YFSETQ. The trim removed 3 bases at V and 10 bases at J, leaving 13 bases unmatched. The CDR3 totals 15 residues.

This clonotype is labeled medium-sized. Since it is a stray read in a library aimed at alpha chains, this beta chain has a size that is not meaningful. The gene calls are TRBV5-1 and TRBJ1-1; 7 bases are shared with TRBD1. The junction had 5 bases not matched to a gene; V was cut back by 5 bases and J by 1 base. This CDR3 is 14 amino acids long. Germline V gene sequence: CDR1 SGHRS, CDR2 YFSETQ. The CDR3 protein is CASRFDRENTEAFF. CDR3 nucleotide sequence: TGCGCCAGCAGGTTTGACAGGGAGAACACTGAAGCTTTCTTT. The full variable domain, in which reference TRBV5-1 and TRBJ1-1 provide the parts outside the CDR3, is KAGVTQTPRYLIKTRGQQVTLSCSPISGHRSVSWYQQTPGQGLQFLFEYFSETQRNKGNFPGRFSGRQFSNSRSEMNVSTLELGDSALYLCASRFDRENTEAFFGQGTRLTVV.

This clonotype was recorded at least ten times. For a library built for alpha chains, this beta chain is a stray read; little rests on its size. V usage is TRBV5-1 and J usage is TRBJ2-2, with D tentatively TRBD2 (6 bases). Trimming took off 2 bases at V and 0 bases at J, with 11 bases between the two ends. Looked up from germline, CDR1 is SGHRS and CDR2 is YFSETQ. The CDR3 has 16 residues. CDR3 in amino acids: CASSFYGGANTGELFF. As DNA, the CDR3 is TGCGCCAGCAGCTTTTACGGCGGGGCGAACACCGGGGAGCTGTTTTTT.